These 8 T cell receptor beta chains originate from one sample sequenced in a study of T-cell reconstitution after alpha-beta-depleted transplantation in children. Unique molecular identifiers were incorporated when the TCRbeta library was constructed. Each CDR3 protein is one row after TCRdb ran MiXCR on the PCR reads. The sample carries 450,000 to 600,000 distinct CDR3 sequences, 10% to 15% recorded once. This specimen was PBMCs, mostly from graft donor cells, taken 360 days after TCRalphabeta/CD19-depleted stem cell transplant. Source of these receptors: a male patient younger than 18 who had a stem cell transplant for acute myeloid leukemia, so the T cells may come from the graft donor.

This clonotype was counted many times. The chain joins TRBV29-1 to TRBJ1-4; the D gene is possibly TRBD1 (6 bases). CDR1 SQVTM and CDR2 ANQGSEA come from the germline V gene. The CDR3 totals 15 residues. V was shortened by 3 bases and J by 2 bases, with 13 bases between the two germline ends. As DNA, the CDR3 is TGCAGCGTTGATTTAGGCGGGGGCACTAATGAAAAACTGTTTTTT. Encoded protein: CSVDLGGGTNEKLFF.

The genes are TRBV30 and TRBJ2-7; 8 bases fit TRBD2. The CDR3 length is 14 residues. Germline V gene data show CDR1 as GTSNPN and CDR2 as SVGIG (reference sequence). V lost 7 bases and J lost 2; bases outside the gene matches: 10. The CDR3: CASNRLARTYEQYF. The CDR3 region has the DNA TGTGCCTCGAACCGACTAGCGCGAACCTACGAGCAGTACTTC.

The genes are TRBV20-1 and TRBJ2-7; D not certain. Germline V gene data show CDR1 as DFQATT and CDR2 as SNEGSKA (reference sequence). Trimming took 6 bases from V and 7 from J, leaving 13 bases between them. CDR3 size: 11 residues. This CDR3 is CSAHILGEQYF. DNA for the CDR3: TGCAGTGCCCACATACTCGGGGAGCAGTACTTC.

This clonotype has a count of ten or more. The gene calls are TRBV7-9 and TRBJ2-3; 8 positions match TRBD1. Germline V gene sequence: CDR1 SEHNR, CDR2 FQNEAQ (reference sequence). There are 13 residues in the CDR3. The V segment lost 8 bases and the J segment 3 bases; nucleotides outside the gene matches: 4. The CDR3 protein is CASRYRGTDTQYF. Written as DNA, the CDR3 is TGTGCCAGCCGGTACAGGGGGACAGATACGCAGTATTTT.

There are a few counts of this clonotype. The gene calls are TRBV5-1 and TRBJ2-1; a possible D gene is TRBD2 (8 bases). Per the germline V gene, CDR1 is SGHRS and CDR2 is YFSETQ. The CDR3 spans 17 residues. With 0 bases removed from V and 4 bases from J, the gap between germline ends came to 17 bases. The CDR3 loop reads CASSLAGRGRWYNEQFF. DNA for the CDR3: TGCGCCAGCAGCTTGGCCGGGAGGGGGCGATGGTACAATGAGCAGTTCTTC.

The rearrangement uses TRBV19 and TRBJ2-1, with 8 bases lining up with TRBD2. CDR1 and CDR2 (germline): LNHDA, SQIVND (reference sequence). V shed 7 bases, J shed 0 bases, and the junction held 8 bases outside the gene matches. The CDR3 has 16 amino acids. CDR3 DNA sequence: TGTGCCAGTACCAAAATAGCGGGGAGCTCCTACAATGAGCAGTTCTTC. The encoded protein is CASTKIAGSSYNEQFF. The full variable domain, completed using reference TRBV19 and TRBJ2-1, is DGGITQSPKYLFRKEGQNVTLSCEQNLNHDAMYWYRQDPGQGLRLIYYSQIVNDFQKGDIAEGYSVSREKKESFPLTVTSAQKNPTAFYLCASTKIAGSSYNEQFFGPGTRLTVL.

This clonotype was counted many times. The V gene is TRBV20-1, the J gene TRBJ2-7; D remains unclear. Trimming pared 0 bases from V and 4 bases from J, leaving 7 bases between. This CDR3 contains 12 residues. Germline CDR1 is DFQATT and CDR2 is SNEGSKA (reference sequence). CDR3 DNA sequence: TGCAGTGCTAGAGATCTAGGTTACGAGCAGTACTTC. Residues: CSARDLGYEQYF.

This rearrangement joins TRBV6-1 to TRBJ1-6; TRBD1 matches 10 bases. The CDR3 runs to 18 residues. Looked up from germline, CDR1 is MNHNS and CDR2 is SASEGT. J gave up 7 bases and V 5 bases, and 14 bases lay outside the gene matches. CDR3 sequence reads: CASSRGDRGLFGNSPLHF. The CDR3, as DNA: TGTGCCAGCAGTCGAGGGGACAGGGGCCTGTTTGGGAATTCACCCCTCCACTTT.